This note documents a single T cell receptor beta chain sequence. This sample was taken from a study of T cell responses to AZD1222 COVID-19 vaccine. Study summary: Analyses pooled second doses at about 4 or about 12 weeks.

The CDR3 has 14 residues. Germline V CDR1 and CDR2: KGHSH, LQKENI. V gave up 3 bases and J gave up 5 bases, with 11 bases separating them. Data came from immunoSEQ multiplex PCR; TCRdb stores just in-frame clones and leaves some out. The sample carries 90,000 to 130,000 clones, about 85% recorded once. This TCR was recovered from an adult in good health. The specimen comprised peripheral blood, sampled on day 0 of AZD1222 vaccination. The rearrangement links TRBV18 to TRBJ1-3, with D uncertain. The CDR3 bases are TGTGCCAGCTCACCCCAAAAAGACAGAAACACCATATATTTT. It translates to CASSPQKDRNTIYF.